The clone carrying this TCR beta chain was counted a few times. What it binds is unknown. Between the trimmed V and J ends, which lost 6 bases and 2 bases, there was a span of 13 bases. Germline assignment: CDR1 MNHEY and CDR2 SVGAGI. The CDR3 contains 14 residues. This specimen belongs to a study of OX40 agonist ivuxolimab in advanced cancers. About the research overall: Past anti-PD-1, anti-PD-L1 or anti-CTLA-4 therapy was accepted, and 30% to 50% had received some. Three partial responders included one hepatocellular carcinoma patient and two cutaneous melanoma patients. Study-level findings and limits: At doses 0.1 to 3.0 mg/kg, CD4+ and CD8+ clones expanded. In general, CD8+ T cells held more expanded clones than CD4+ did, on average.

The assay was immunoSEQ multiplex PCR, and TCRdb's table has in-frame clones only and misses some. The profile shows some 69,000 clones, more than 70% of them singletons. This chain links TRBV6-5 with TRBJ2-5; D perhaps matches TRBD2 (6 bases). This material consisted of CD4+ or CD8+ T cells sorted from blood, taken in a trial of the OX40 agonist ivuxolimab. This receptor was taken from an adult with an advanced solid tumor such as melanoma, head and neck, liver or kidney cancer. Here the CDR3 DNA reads TGTGCCAGCAGCCCTCTAGCGAAACAAGAGACCCAGTACTTC. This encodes CASSPLAKQETQYF.